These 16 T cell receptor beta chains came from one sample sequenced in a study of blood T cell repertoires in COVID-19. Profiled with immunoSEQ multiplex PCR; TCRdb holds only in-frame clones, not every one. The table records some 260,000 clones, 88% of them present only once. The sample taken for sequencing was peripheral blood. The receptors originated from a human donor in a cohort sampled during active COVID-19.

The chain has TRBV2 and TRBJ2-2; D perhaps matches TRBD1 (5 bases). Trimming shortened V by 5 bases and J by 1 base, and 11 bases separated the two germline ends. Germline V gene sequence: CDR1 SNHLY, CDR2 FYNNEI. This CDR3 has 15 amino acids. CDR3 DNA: TGTGCCAGCAGTCCTGGAGACAGGAACACCGGGGAGCTGTTTTTT. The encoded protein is CASSPGDRNTGELFF.

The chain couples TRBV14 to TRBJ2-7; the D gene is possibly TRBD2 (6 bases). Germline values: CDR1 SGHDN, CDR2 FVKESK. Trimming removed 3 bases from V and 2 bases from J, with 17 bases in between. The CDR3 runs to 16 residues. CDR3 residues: CASSHSLGLLPYEQYF. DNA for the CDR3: TGTGCCAGCAGCCATTCATTGGGACTTCTACCCTACGAGCAGTACTTC.

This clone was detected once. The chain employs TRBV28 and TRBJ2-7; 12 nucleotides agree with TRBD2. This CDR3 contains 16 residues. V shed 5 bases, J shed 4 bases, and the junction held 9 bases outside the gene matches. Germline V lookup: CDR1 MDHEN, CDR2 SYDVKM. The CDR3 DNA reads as TGTGCCAGCAGTCCTCGGCGACTAGCGGGAGTTTACGAGCAGTACTTC. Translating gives CASSPRRLAGVYEQYF.

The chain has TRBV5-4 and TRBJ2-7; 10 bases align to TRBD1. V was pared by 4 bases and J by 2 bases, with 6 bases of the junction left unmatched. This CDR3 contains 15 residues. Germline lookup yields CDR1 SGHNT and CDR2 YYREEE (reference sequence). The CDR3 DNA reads TGTGCCAGCAGCCTTGGGGACAGGGGACCCTACGAGCAGTACTTC. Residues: CASSLGDRGPYEQYF.

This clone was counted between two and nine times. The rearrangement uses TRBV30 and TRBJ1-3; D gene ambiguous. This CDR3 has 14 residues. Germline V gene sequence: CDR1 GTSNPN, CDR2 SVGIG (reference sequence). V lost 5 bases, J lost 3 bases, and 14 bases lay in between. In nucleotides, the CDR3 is TGTGCCTGGGGCCACTACGGGAATGGAAACACCATATATTTT. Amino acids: CAWGHYGNGNTIYF. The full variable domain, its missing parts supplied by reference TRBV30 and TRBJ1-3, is SQTIHQWPATLVQPVGSPLSLECTVEGTSNPNLYWYRQAAGRGLQLLFYSVGIGQISSEVPQNLSASRPQDRQFILSSKKLLLSDSGFYLCAWGHYGNGNTIYFGEGSWLTVV.

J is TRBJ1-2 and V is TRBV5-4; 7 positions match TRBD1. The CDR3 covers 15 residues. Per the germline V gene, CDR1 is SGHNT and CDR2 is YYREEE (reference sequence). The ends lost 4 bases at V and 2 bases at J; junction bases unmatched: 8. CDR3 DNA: TGTGCCAGCAGCCCAACCTCACAGGGGAACTATGGCTACACCTTC. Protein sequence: CASSPTSQGNYGYTF.

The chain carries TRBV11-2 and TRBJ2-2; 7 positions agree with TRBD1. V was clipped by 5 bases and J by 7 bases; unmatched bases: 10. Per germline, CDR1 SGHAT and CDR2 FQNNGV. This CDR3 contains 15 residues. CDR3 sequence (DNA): TGTGCCAGCAGCCTACTACAGGGGTCGGTCGGGGAGCTGTTTTTT. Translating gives CASSLLQGSVGELFF.

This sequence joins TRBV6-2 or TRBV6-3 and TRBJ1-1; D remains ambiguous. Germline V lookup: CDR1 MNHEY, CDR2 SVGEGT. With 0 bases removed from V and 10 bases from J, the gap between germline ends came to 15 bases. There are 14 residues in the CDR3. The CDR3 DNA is TGTGCCAGCAGTTACTCGTGGTTGCGACTTACAGCTTTCTTT. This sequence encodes CASSYSWLRLTAFF.

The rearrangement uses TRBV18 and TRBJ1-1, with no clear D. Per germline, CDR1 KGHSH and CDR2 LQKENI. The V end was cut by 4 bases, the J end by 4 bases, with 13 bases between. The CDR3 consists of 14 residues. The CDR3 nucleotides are TGTGCCAGCTCACAAATGAACGAGGGCACTGAAGCTTTCTTT. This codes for CASSQMNEGTEAFF. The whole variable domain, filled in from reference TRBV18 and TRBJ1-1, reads NAGVMQNPRHLVRRRGQEARLRCSPMKGHSHVYWYRQLPEEGLKFMVYLQKENIIDESGMPKERFSAEFPKEGPSILRIQQVVRGDSAAYFCASSQMNEGTEAFFGQGTRLTVV.

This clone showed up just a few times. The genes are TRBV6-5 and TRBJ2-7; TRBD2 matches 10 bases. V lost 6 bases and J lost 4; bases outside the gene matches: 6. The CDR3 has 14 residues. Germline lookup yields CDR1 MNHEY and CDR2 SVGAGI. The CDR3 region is CASRSGLAEYEQYF. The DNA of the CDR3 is TGTGCCAGCAGGTCCGGACTAGCGGAATACGAGCAGTACTTC.

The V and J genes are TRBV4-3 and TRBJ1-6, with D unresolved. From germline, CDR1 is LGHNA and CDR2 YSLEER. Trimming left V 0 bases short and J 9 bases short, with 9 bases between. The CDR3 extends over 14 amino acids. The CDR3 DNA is TGCGCCAGCAGCCAAGATTTGTCGGGTTCACCCCTCCACTTT. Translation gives CASSQDLSGSPLHF.

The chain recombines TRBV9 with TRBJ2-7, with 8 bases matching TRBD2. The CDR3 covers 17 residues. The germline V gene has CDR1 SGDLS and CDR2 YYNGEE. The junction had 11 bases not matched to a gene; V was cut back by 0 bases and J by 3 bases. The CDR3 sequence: CASSVEGSGTLHYEQYF. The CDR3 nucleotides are TGTGCCAGCAGCGTAGAAGGTAGCGGGACTCTGCACTACGAGCAGTACTTC.

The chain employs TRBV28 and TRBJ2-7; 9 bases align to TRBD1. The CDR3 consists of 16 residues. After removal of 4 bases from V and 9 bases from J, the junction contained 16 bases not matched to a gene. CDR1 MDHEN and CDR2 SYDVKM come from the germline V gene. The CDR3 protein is CASSYLSGTGTGGQYF. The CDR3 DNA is TGTGCCAGCAGTTACCTGTCCGGGACAGGGACCGGGGGGCAGTACTTC.

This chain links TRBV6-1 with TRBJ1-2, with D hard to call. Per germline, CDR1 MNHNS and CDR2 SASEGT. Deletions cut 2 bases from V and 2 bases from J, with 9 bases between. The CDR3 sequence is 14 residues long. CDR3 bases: TGTGCCAGCAGTGAACAGACAAACAACTATGGCTACACCTTC. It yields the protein CASSEQTNNYGYTF.

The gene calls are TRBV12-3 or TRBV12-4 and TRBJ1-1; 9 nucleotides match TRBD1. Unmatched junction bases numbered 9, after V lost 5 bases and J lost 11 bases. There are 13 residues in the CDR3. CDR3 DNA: TGTGCCAGCAGTACAACCGGGACAGGGAACGCTTTCTTT. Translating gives CASSTTGTGNAFF.

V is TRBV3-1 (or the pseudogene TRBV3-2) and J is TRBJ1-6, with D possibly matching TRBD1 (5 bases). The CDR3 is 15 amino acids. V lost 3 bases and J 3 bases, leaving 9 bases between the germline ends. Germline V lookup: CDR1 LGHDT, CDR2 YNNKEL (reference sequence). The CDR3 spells CASSQGQGYNSPLHF. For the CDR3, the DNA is TGTGCCAGCAGCCAGGGGCAGGGCTATAATTCACCCCTCCACTTT.